These T cell receptor beta chains were read from a single sample in a study of cytomegalovirus exposure and HLA in healthy donors. Here immunoSEQ multiplex PCR was the method, and the copy in TCRdb shows in-frame clones only, minus some. The listing contains approximately 110,000 clones. Source material: PBMCs. Receptor source: a man younger than 35 in good health and CMV-seronegative. Each CDR3 is given with its conserved first and last residue. Each record gives: CDR3 protein, CDR3 DNA, J gene, V gene, D gene. A D gene is named only where the DNA matches it firmly.

CDR3 protein: CSVRQVLNTEAFF
CDR3 DNA: TGCAGCGTGCGACAGGTTTTGAACACTGAAGCTTTCTTT
J gene: TRBJ1-1
V gene: TRBV29-1
D gene: -

CDR3 protein: CASSLAGLRGRDHEQYF
CDR3 DNA: TGCGCCAGCAGCTTGGCCGGCCTCAGGGGGCGCGACCACGAGCAGTACTTC
J gene: TRBJ2-7
V gene: TRBV5-1
D gene: TRBD1

CDR3 protein: CASSEGGGAHNEQFF
CDR3 DNA: TGTGCCAGCAGTGAGGGCGGGGGGGCCCACAATGAGCAGTTCTTC
J gene: TRBJ2-1
V gene: TRBV25-1
D gene: TRBD2

CDR3 protein: CAWSYSRSGILRDEQFF
CDR3 DNA: TGTGCCTGGAGTTATTCCCGAAGCGGGATCCTCCGAGATGAGCAGTTCTTC
J gene: TRBJ2-1
V gene: TRBV30
D gene: TRBD2

CDR3 protein: CASSSNDRVGYEQYF
CDR3 DNA: TGCGCCAGCAGCTCCAATGACAGGGTCGGCTACGAGCAGTACTTC
J gene: TRBJ2-7
V gene: TRBV10-1
D gene: TRBD1

CDR3 protein: CASSGSYNQPQHF
CDR3 DNA: TGTGCCAGCAGTGGGAGTTACAATCAGCCCCAGCATTTT
J gene: TRBJ1-5
V gene: TRBV6-5
D gene: -

CDR3 protein: CASSLGKGNGYTF
CDR3 DNA: TGTGCCAGCAGCTTAGGCAAGGGGAATGGCTACACCTTC
J gene: TRBJ1-2
V gene: TRBV11-2
D gene: -

CDR3 protein: CASSLEVAGVTDTQYF
CDR3 DNA: TGTGCCAGCAGCTTAGAGGTAGCGGGAGTCACAGATACGCAGTATTTT
J gene: TRBJ2-3
V gene: TRBV7-9
D gene: TRBD2

CDR3 protein: CASSSAGPNTGELFF
CDR3 DNA: TGTGCCAGCAGCTCGGCAGGGCCGAACACCGGGGAGCTGTTTTTT
J gene: TRBJ2-2
V gene: TRBV5-6
D gene: -

CDR3 protein: CSAGGRGGPGELFF
CDR3 DNA: TGCAGCGCTGGGGGTAGGGGAGGACCCGGGGAGCTGTTTTTT
J gene: TRBJ2-2
V gene: TRBV29-1
D gene: -